This is a list of T cell receptor beta chains from one sample in a study of shared clonotypes between healthy human individuals. The data were produced by immunoSEQ multiplex PCR, yet TCRdb's version contains in-frame clones alone and is incomplete. The sample consists of fewer than 1.8 million clones, around 98.5% of them appearing once. The material sequenced was naive CD4+ T cells sorted from blood. These receptors all come from a man aged 25-45 years in good health. The CDR3 runs from the conserved cysteine through the conserved F or W. The order of the fields is CDR3 DNA, CDR3 protein, V gene, clone size, J gene, D gene, CDR3 length. A D gene is named only where the DNA matches it firmly. Expanded clones are given a class, and other clones once, few, many or no size at all.

TGTGCCAGCAGCCAAACAGGGTTCTCCTACAATGAGCAGTTCTTC,CASSQTGFSYNEQFF,TRBV14,NA,TRBJ2-1,NA,15
TGTGCCAGCTCACTGCAACCCGAGAACGTACCCCAGCATTTT,CASSLQPENVPQHF,TRBV18,NA,TRBJ1-5,NA,14
TGCGCCAGCAGCTTAGGGACGGGCGCAGATACGCAGTATTTT,CASSLGTGADTQYF,TRBV5-1,NA,TRBJ2-3,NA,14
TGTGCCTGGAGTATTAGCGCACTGGGACAGGGCCGGATGCATGAGCAGTTCTTC,CAWSISALGQGRMHEQFF,TRBV30,NA,TRBJ2-1,TRBD1,18
TGTGCCAGCAGTAACAGGGGTATGGCAACTAATGAAAAACTGTTTTTT,CASSNRGMATNEKLFF,TRBV2,NA,TRBJ1-4,TRBD1,16
TGTGCCATCTTGGGGGGGGAGCTGTTTTTT,CAILGGELFF,TRBV28,NA,TRBJ2-2,NA,10
TGCGCCAGCAGCATAGGGACTAGCGGTCTGCCTCCTAGGGCGCAGTACTTC,CASSIGTSGLPPRAQYF,TRBV5-1,NA,TRBJ2-7,TRBD2,17
TGTGCCAGCAGTTTACGTCCCCCGGGGACGTCCGGGGAGCTGTTTTTT,CASSLRPPGTSGELFF,TRBV28,NA,TRBJ2-2,NA,16
TGTGCCTGGACCAGGGGCACAGATACGCAGTATTTT,CAWTRGTDTQYF,TRBV30,NA,TRBJ2-3,NA,12
TGCGCCAGCAGCGACACTAGCGCCGAAGCAGATACGCAGTATTTT,CASSDTSAEADTQYF,TRBV5-1,NA,TRBJ2-3,TRBD2,15
TGTGCCAGCTCACCACCGGGTAGGACCCAAGGGGACACCGGGGAGCTGTTTTTT,CASSPPGRTQGDTGELFF,TRBV18,NA,TRBJ2-2,NA,18
TGTGCCAGCATCCAAGGACTAGCGGGAGAGTACGAGCAGTACTTC,CASIQGLAGEYEQYF,TRBV2,NA,TRBJ2-7,TRBD2,15
TGCGCCAGCAGCCCCGAACCTAGACTAGCGGGAGAGTCCTACGAGCAGTACTTC,CASSPEPRLAGESYEQYF,TRBV5-1,NA,TRBJ2-7,TRBD2,18
TGTGCCATCAAACGGGGGCTGCAAGAGACCCAGTACTTC,CAIKRGLQETQYF,TRBV10-3,NA,TRBJ2-5,NA,13
TGTGCCAGCACTCAAGGGCTAGCGGTTCTCTCCGAGCAGTACTTC,CASTQGLAVLSEQYF,TRBV7-8,NA,TRBJ2-7,TRBD2,15
TGCGCCAGCAGCCAAGAGCAGGGCCTAAGTAGCACAGATACGCAGTATTTT,CASSQEQGLSSTDTQYF,TRBV4-3,NA,TRBJ2-3,NA,17
TGTGCCAGCAGTGACCGACCGTTTTACTGGAGCTCCTACGAGCAGTACTTC,CASSDRPFYWSSYEQYF,TRBV6-1,NA,TRBJ2-7,NA,17
TGTGCCAGCAGGACGCTATTAGCGGGAATCGGCCGTAGGGAGCAGTACTTC,CASRTLLAGIGRREQYF,TRBV28,NA,TRBJ2-7,TRBD2,17
TGTGCCAGCAGCTTGGCGGACAGGGGAACTCAGCCCCAGCATTTT,CASSLADRGTQPQHF,TRBV5-5,NA,TRBJ1-5,TRBD1,15
TGTGCCAGCACCCAGGGGCCTTTCAGCTCCTACGAGCAGTACTTC,CASTQGPFSSYEQYF,TRBV6-1,NA,TRBJ2-7,NA,15
TGCAGCTCTGGGGACAGGAGCACAGATACGCAGTATTTT,CSSGDRSTDTQYF,TRBV29-1,NA,TRBJ2-3,TRBD1,13
TGCGCCAGCAGCAAAAGTCAGTCATCCTACAATGAGCAGTTCTTC,CASSKSQSSYNEQFF,TRBV5-1,NA,TRBJ2-1,NA,15
TGTGCCAGCAGCGTAGCCGGCGGCGGGAAGTCCCTCAATGAGCAGTTCTTC,CASSVAGGGKSLNEQFF,TRBV9,NA,TRBJ2-1,NA,17
TGTGCCAGCAGTTTATCCGGGCCCCCCCCTTATGGCTACACCTTC,CASSLSGPPPYGYTF,TRBV28,NA,TRBJ1-2,NA,15
TGTGCCACCAGCAGAGTTTTGAACGCCGCCGAGCAGTACTTC,CATSRVLNAAEQYF,TRBV15,NA,TRBJ2-7,NA,14
TGTGCCAGCTCAACAGTAGAATTTAGCGTCGACGAGCAGTACTTC,CASSTVEFSVDEQYF,TRBV18,NA,TRBJ2-7,NA,15
TGTGCCAGCAGCGGGCCGTACAATGAGCAGTTCTTC,CASSGPYNEQFF,TRBV9,NA,TRBJ2-1,NA,12
TGTGCCAGCAGCCCCCTAAGCTCCTACAATGAGCAGTTCTTC,CASSPLSSYNEQFF,TRBV11-2,NA,TRBJ2-1,NA,14
TGTGCCAGCAGGAGTGACAGCTACAATGAGCAGTTCTTC,CASRSDSYNEQFF,TRBV28,NA,TRBJ2-1,NA,13
TGCGCCAGCAGCTCGCGGCTCGCAGATACGCAGTATTTT,CASSSRLADTQYF,TRBV5-1,NA,TRBJ2-3,NA,13
TGTGCCAGCAGTGCACTTGGCGGGAGTACTAACGAGCAGTACTTC,CASSALGGSTNEQYF,TRBV2,NA,TRBJ2-7,TRBD2,15
TGTGCCAGCAGCTCCCCGGGGCACTACGAGCAGTACTTC,CASSSPGHYEQYF,TRBV7-9,NA,TRBJ2-7,NA,13
TGTGCCAGCAGCTTAGTCGGGACAGGGGGCAACGAGCAGTACTTC,CASSLVGTGGNEQYF,TRBV11-2,NA,TRBJ2-7,TRBD1,15
TGCGCCACATCCCCCAAGCTGGGACAGGGGATCTACGAGCAGTACTTC,CATSPKLGQGIYEQYF,TRBV10-2,NA,TRBJ2-7,TRBD1,16
TGTGCCAGCAGCCATACCAAGATACAAGAGACCCAGTACTTC,CASSHTKIQETQYF,TRBV14,NA,TRBJ2-5,NA,14
TGCAGCGTGGACAGTGAGACTGAAGCTTTCTTT,CSVDSETEAFF,TRBV29-1,once,TRBJ1-1,NA,11
TGTGCCAGCAGCACGGGACCCGGGACTAGAGAGTACTTC,CASSTGPGTREYF,TRBV5-8,NA,TRBJ2-7,TRBD2,13
TGTGCCTGGAGCAAGGTAGCGCCGAACACCGGGGAGCTGTTTTTT,CAWSKVAPNTGELFF,TRBV30,NA,TRBJ2-2,NA,15
TGTGCCAGCACCGACAGGGTAGGTGGTGGCTACACCTTC,CASTDRVGGGYTF,TRBV28,NA,TRBJ1-2,TRBD1,13
TGTGCCAGCAGTTTTGGGCGTCGTGAGCAGTTCTTC,CASSFGRREQFF,TRBV28,NA,TRBJ2-1,NA,12
TGTGCCAGCAGCTTAGGGCCTTATGAGCAGTTCTTC,CASSLGPYEQFF,TRBV11-3,NA,TRBJ2-1,NA,12